What follows are 23 T cell receptor beta chains derived from one specimen sequenced in a study of blood T cell repertoires in COVID-19. Data came from immunoSEQ multiplex PCR; TCRdb stores just in-frame clones and leaves some out. Seen here are 350,000 to 400,000 clones, around 87% observed once, and the top ten hold approximately 1.9%. The sequenced sample consisted of PBMCs or T cells enriched from blood (not recorded which). The source is a middle-aged man in a cohort exposed to, infected with or recovered from COVID-19 (not recorded which).

CDR3 sequence: CASSLGTGTSPLHF. For the CDR3, the DNA is TGCGCCAGCAGCTTGGGGACAGGGACTTCACCCCTCCACTTT. The rearrangement uses TRBV5-1 and TRBJ1-6, with TRBD1 matching 8 bases. The V gene's germline CDR1 is SGHRS and CDR2 YFSETQ. V lost 0 bases, J lost 9 bases, and 2 bases stayed unmatched. CDR3 length: 14 residues.

The V and J genes are TRBV19 and TRBJ1-1; TRBD1 matches 10 bases. Unmatched junction bases numbered 8, after V lost 6 bases and J lost 4 bases. CDR3 length equals 15 residues. CDR1 and CDR2 (germline): LNHDA, SQIVND (reference sequence). CDR3 region: CASRSDRGQVTEAFF. CDR3 coding DNA: TGTGCCAGTAGAAGCGACAGGGGGCAAGTCACTGAAGCTTTCTTT.

The rearrangement links TRBV10-3 to TRBJ2-5; D is perhaps TRBD1 (6 bases). This CDR3 comprises 14 residues. Trimming took off 2 bases at V and 5 bases at J, with 12 bases between the two ends. Germline assignment: CDR1 ENHRY and CDR2 SYGVKD. CDR3 nucleotide sequence: TGTGCCATCAGTGAGACAGGGTACGGGGAGACCCAGTACTTC. Residues: CAISETGYGETQYF.

The chain joins TRBV7-9 to TRBJ2-1; 15 nucleotides align to TRBD2. V was clipped by 4 bases and J by 12 bases; unmatched bases: 7. Per the germline V gene, CDR1 is SEHNR and CDR2 is FQNEAQ (reference sequence). The CDR3 runs 15 residues. Written as DNA, the CDR3 is TGTGCCAGCAGCTCCCGGGGACTAGCGGGAGGTCGGCAGTTCTTC. It specifies CASSSRGLAGGRQFF. The full variable domain, with the rest looked up from reference TRBV7-9 and TRBJ2-1, is DTGVSQNPRHKITKRGQNVTFRCDPISEHNRLYWYRQTLGQGPEFLTYFQNEAQLEKSRLLSDRFSAERPKGSFSTLEIQRTEQGDSAMYLCASSSRGLAGGRQFFGPGTRLTVL.

The genes are TRBV21-1 and TRBJ2-7; the table's D gene call, TRBD2, was not cross checked with the DNA. TRBV21-1 is flagged as a pseudogene. The CDR3 covers 16 residues. CDR3 sequence reads: CASSPSGVLVSREQYF. CDR3 nucleotides: TGTGCCAGCAGCCCCAGCGGCGTACTCGTCTCGAGGGAGCAGTACTTC.

V is TRBV6-1 and J is TRBJ1-3; the D is unclear. Germline V gene lookup returns CDR1 MNHNS and CDR2 SASEGT. The CDR3 runs 16 residues. Trimming left V 1 base short and J 1 base short, with 11 bases between. The CDR3 loop reads CASSEVGSPSGNTIYF. CDR3 nucleotide sequence: TGTGCCAGCAGTGAAGTGGGGAGCCCTTCTGGAAACACCATATATTTT.

V gene TRBV7-2 combines with J gene TRBJ2-7; 7 bases are shared with TRBD2. This CDR3 has 14 residues. Looked up from germline, CDR1 is SGHTA and CDR2 is FQGNSA. Trimming cost V 1 base and J 7 bases; bases outside gene matches: 7. The CDR3 DNA is TGTGCCAGCAGCTTAGGGACTAGAGTTCGTGAGCAGTACTTC. This sequence encodes CASSLGTRVREQYF. Variable domain in full (rest from reference TRBV7-2 and TRBJ2-7): GAGVSQSPSNKVTEKGKDVELRCDPISGHTALYWYRQSLGQGLEFLIYFQGNSAPDKSGLPSDRFSAERTGGSVSTLTIQRTQQEDSAVYLCASSLGTRVREQYFGPGTRLTVT.

The chain joins TRBV5-4 to TRBJ1-1, with D hard to call. Germline V lookup: CDR1 SGHNT, CDR2 YYREEE (reference sequence). The CDR3 extends over 12 amino acids. Trimming took off 3 bases at V and 5 bases at J, with 8 bases between the two ends. CDR3 sequence: CASSSGGTEAFF. The CDR3 coding sequence is TGTGCCAGCAGCTCAGGAGGAACTGAAGCTTTCTTT.

CDR3 sequence reads: CASSLAGGGYTGELFF. As DNA, the CDR3 is TGTGCCAGCAGCTTGGCGGGAGGAGGATACACCGGGGAGCTGTTTTTT. The chain links TRBV5-4 to TRBJ2-2; 7 nucleotides line up with TRBD2. The germline V gene has CDR1 SGHNT and CDR2 YYREEE (reference sequence). The V segment lost 0 bases and the J segment 3 bases; nucleotides outside the gene matches: 5. This CDR3 is 16 amino acids long.

This chain connects TRBV5-1 to TRBJ2-3; a weak D match, TRBD2 (5 bases). V lost 5 bases to trimming and J lost 4 bases, with 11 bases between them. Per germline, CDR1 SGHRS and CDR2 YFSETQ. The CDR3 has 13 residues. The CDR3 DNA follows: TGCGCCAGCAGTACTCGTAGCGCAGATACGCAGTATTTT. Protein: CASSTRSADTQYF.

This chain links TRBV30 with TRBJ2-1; 14 bases fit TRBD2. Germline loops: CDR1 GTSNPN, CDR2 SVGIG (reference sequence). The CDR3 runs 15 residues. V dropped 5 bases and J dropped 8; count of bases not matched to a gene: 8. This CDR3 is CAWGTGLAGVYEQFF. For the CDR3, the DNA is TGTGCCTGGGGGACGGGACTAGCGGGAGTCTATGAGCAGTTCTTC.

This clone was seen a single time. The V and J genes are TRBV28 and TRBJ2-7, with 10 bases lining up with TRBD2. Germline trimming cut 5 bases from V and 0 bases from J; bases unmatched to any gene: 10. The V gene's germline CDR1 is MDHEN and CDR2 SYDVKM. The CDR3 covers 17 residues. The CDR3 is CASSPGGSGRRSYEQYF. The DNA of the CDR3 is TGTGCCAGCAGTCCCGGAGGTAGCGGGAGGCGCTCCTACGAGCAGTACTTC.

The chain has TRBV28 and TRBJ1-3; TRBD1 agrees at 10 bases. Germline V lookup: CDR1 MDHEN, CDR2 SYDVKM. V lost 4 bases, J lost 8 bases, and 2 bases stayed unmatched. This CDR3 is built from 13 residues. In nucleotides, the CDR3 is TGTGCCAGCAGTTCCGGACAGGGGGACACCATATATTTT. This gives the protein CASSSGQGDTIYF.

This rearrangement joins TRBV15 to TRBJ2-2; D perhaps matches TRBD2 (6 bases). CDR1 LNHNV and CDR2 YYDKDF come from the germline V gene (reference sequence). Trimming took 0 bases from V and 1 from J, leaving 18 bases between them. This CDR3 is built from 19 residues. The CDR3 loop is CATSRDFFFAGRNTGELFF. CDR3 in DNA: TGTGCCACCAGCAGAGATTTTTTCTTCGCGGGAAGGAACACCGGGGAGCTGTTTTTT.

The chain links TRBV4-2 to TRBJ2-5; D is unclear. CDR1 and CDR2 (germline): LGHNA, YNFKEQ. V gave up 1 base and J gave up 5 bases, with 8 bases separating them. This CDR3 has 13 amino acids. The CDR3, as DNA: TGTGCCAGCAGCCAAGGCCCCCGGGAGACCCAGTACTTC. Translating gives CASSQGPRETQYF.

The CDR3, as DNA: TGTGCCAGCAGCTTTCGAGGGACAGCTCCCCAAGAGACCCAGTACTTC. Translating gives CASSFRGTAPQETQYF. The chain is built from TRBV7-2 and TRBJ2-5; 7 nucleotides match TRBD1. The CDR3 is 16 amino acids. Germline V CDR1 and CDR2: SGHTA, FQGNSA. V gave up 3 bases and J gave up 1 base; unmatched junction bases: 8.

This clone was observed a single time. J is TRBJ1-1 and V is TRBV2; 7 bases line up with TRBD1. Germline CDR1 is SNHLY and CDR2 is FYNNEI. The CDR3 sequence is 17 residues long. V trimming: 6 bases; J trimming: 0 bases; junction bases outside the gene matches: 13. CDR3 in DNA: TGTGCCAGCAGCCCCACCGGGACAGCACTTATGAACACTGAAGCTTTCTTT. This sequence encodes CASSPTGTALMNTEAFF.

The chain uses TRBV9 and TRBJ1-1; 8 nucleotides match TRBD1. CDR3 length equals 15 residues. Trimming removed 4 bases from V and 1 base from J; junction bases left unmatched: 6. Germline assignment: CDR1 SGDLS and CDR2 YYNGEE. The CDR3 nucleotides read TGTGCCAGCAGCCCCCGGACAGGGCCGAACACTGAAGCTTTCTTT. Translating it yields CASSPRTGPNTEAFF.

The rearrangement joins TRBV19 to TRBJ2-7, with D perhaps TRBD1 (6 bases). V was clipped by 4 bases and J by 4 bases, with 20 bases between them. The CDR3 extends over 16 amino acids. The germline V gene has CDR1 LNHDA and CDR2 SQIVND (reference sequence). The CDR3 sequence: CASSTGHRGVSYEQYF. Here the CDR3 DNA reads TGTGCCAGTAGTACGGGACACCGGGGCGTATCGTACGAGCAGTACTTC.

This sequence joins TRBV2 and TRBJ2-3; 10 bases line up with TRBD2. Losses at the gene ends were 4 bases for V and 5 bases for J; bases not matched to a gene: 0. CDR1 is SNHLY, CDR2 FYNNEI, per germline. The CDR3 sequence is 13 residues long. The CDR3 is CASSGLAGDTQYF. CDR3 DNA: TGTGCCAGCAGTGGACTAGCGGGAGATACGCAGTATTTT. Full variable domain (remainder filled in from reference TRBV2 and TRBJ2-3): EPEVTQTPSHQVTQMGQEVILRCVPISNHLYFYWYRQILGQKVEFLVSFYNNEISEKSEIFDDQFSVERPDGSNFTLKIRSTKLEDSAMYFCASSGLAGDTQYFGPGTRLTVL.

The chain carries TRBV27 and TRBJ1-1; D is perhaps TRBD1 (5 bases). V was pared by 4 bases and J by 3 bases, with 9 bases between. CDR3 length: 13 amino acids. Germline CDR1 reads MNHEY; CDR2 reads SMNVEV (reference sequence). The CDR3 protein is CASSWKGHTEAFF. The CDR3 coding sequence is TGTGCCAGCAGTTGGAAGGGGCACACTGAAGCTTTCTTT.

The chain is built from TRBV30 and TRBJ1-2; D gene ambiguous. The germline CDR1 and CDR2 sequences are GTSNPN and SVGIG (reference sequence). V was trimmed by 3 bases and J by 8 bases, leaving 16 bases between them. CDR3 length: 13 amino acids. CDR3 protein: CAWSHGSGGGYTF. Here the CDR3 DNA reads TGTGCCTGGAGCCACGGGAGCGGTGGGGGCTACACCTTC.

V is TRBV19 and J is TRBJ2-7; a possible D gene is TRBD2 (7 bases). The CDR3 is 15 residues long. Germline CDR1 and CDR2: LNHDA and SQIVND (reference sequence). Trimming stripped 6 bases from V and 5 bases from J, with 20 bases between. The CDR3 nucleotides are TGTGCCAGTAGCCCAGTGGGGGGGCGTTCGAACGAGCAGTACTTC. This encodes CASSPVGGRSNEQYF.